The 15 T cell receptor beta chains below all came from one sample that was sequenced in a study of CD8 T cells in ankylosing spondylitis. Whole-study findings and limits: Made up of roughly 8 highly homologous variants, a TCR beta motif appeared characteristic of ankylosing spondylitis blood.

TCRdb passed the 5' RACE reads through MiXCR, listing each CDR3 protein once. This table has roughly 440,000 distinct CDR3 sequences, roughly a sixth appearing once. The antigens these receptors bind are not known. The sample consisted of blood, either unsorted or a sorted T cell fraction (not recorded which). The receptors were gathered from a male donor with ankylosing spondylitis.

This clonotype was found many times. The V call is TRBV2, the J call TRBJ1-5, with TRBD1 as a possible D gene (6 bases). V was pared by 9 bases and J by 2 bases, with 14 bases between. This CDR3 has 14 amino acids. Looked up from germline, CDR1 is SNHLY and CDR2 is FYNNEI. CDR3 amino acids: CARGASKGNQPQHF. The CDR3 DNA sequence: TGTGCCAGGGGGGCTTCGAAGGGCAATCAGCCCCAGCATTTT.

V is TRBV5-1 and J is TRBJ1-1; a weak D match, TRBD1 (5 bases). The CDR3 runs 13 residues. The germline CDR1 and CDR2 sequences are SGHRS and YFSETQ. Trimming took off 4 bases at V and 5 bases at J, with 12 bases between the two ends. For the CDR3, the DNA is TGCGCCAGCAGCCTTGACTGGGGGACTGAAGCTTTCTTT. It specifies CASSLDWGTEAFF. The full variable domain, its missing parts supplied by reference TRBV5-1 and TRBJ1-1, is KAGVTQTPRYLIKTRGQQVTLSCSPISGHRSVSWYQQTPGQGLQFLFEYFSETQRNKGNFPGRFSGRQFSNSRSEMNVSTLELGDSALYLCASSLDWGTEAFFGQGTRLTVV.

This clonotype was counted only a few times. The chain carries TRBV6-1 and TRBJ1-2; D call uncertain. V lost 6 bases and J lost 7, with 18 bases in between. CDR3 length: 14 amino acids. Germline V gene data show CDR1 as MNHNS and CDR2 as SASEGT. The CDR3 here is CASSTQLPTGGYTF. CDR3 coding DNA: TGTGCCAGCAGCACTCAACTCCCCACGGGTGGCTACACCTTC.

This clonotype was seen at least ten times. The gene calls are TRBV12-3 or TRBV12-4 and TRBJ2-5, with D unclear. There are 9 residues in the CDR3. Trimming shortened V by 7 bases and J by 6 bases, and 3 bases separated the two germline ends. The CDR3 DNA sequence: TGTGCCAGCATGCAGACCCAGTACTTC. Its protein is CASMQTQYF.

CDR3 sequence (DNA): TGTGCCAGCAGCTTAGGGCCCGGGTGGTACGAGCAGTACTTC. Its protein product is CASSLGPGWYEQYF. The chain recombines TRBV3-1 with TRBJ2-7, with unresolved D. This CDR3 contains 14 residues. The germline V and J ends were trimmed by 5 bases and 4 bases, with 15 bases remaining between them. Germline V gives CDR1 LGHDT, CDR2 YNNKEL (reference sequence).

The V and J genes are TRBV3-1 and TRBJ1-2; the D is unclear. CDR1 is LGHDT and CDR2 is YNNKEL in the germline V gene (reference sequence). CDR3 length: 14 amino acids. Deletions cut 0 bases from V and 1 base from J, with 6 bases between. The CDR3, as DNA: TGTGCCAGCAGCCAAGATAACCTTAACTATGGCTACACCTTC. Its translation: CASSQDNLNYGYTF.

There are a few counts of this clonotype. The CDR3 reads CASSSPGGTGGVEQYF. CDR3 nucleotide sequence: TGTGCCAGCAGCTCCCCGGGCGGGACAGGGGGCGTCGAGCAGTACTTC. The V call is TRBV28, the J call TRBJ2-7; 12 bases are shared with TRBD1. V was clipped by 6 bases and J by 6 bases; unmatched bases: 12. CDR1 and CDR2 (germline): MDHEN, SYDVKM. The length of the CDR3 is 16 residues.

The chain links TRBV18 to TRBJ2-6, with 13 nucleotides matching TRBD2. The J segment lost 1 base and the V segment lost 4 bases, leaving 1 base of the junction unmatched. Germline CDR1 is KGHSH and CDR2 is LQKENI. The CDR3 consists of 17 residues. CDR3 DNA sequence: TGTGCCAGCTCACGGACTAGCGGGGGTTCTGGGGCCAACGTCCTGACTTTC. Translation gives CASSRTSGGSGANVLTF.

In its sample, this clonotype was seen many times. V usage is TRBV12-3 or TRBV12-4 and J usage is TRBJ1-6; 8 bases are shared with TRBD1. V lost 6 bases and J lost 6; bases outside the gene matches: 10. The CDR3 consists of 16 residues. CDR3: CASSHGQGAGNSPLHF. Written as DNA, the CDR3 is TGTGCCAGCAGCCACGGCCAGGGGGCCGGTAATTCACCCCTCCACTTT.

The table lists this clonotype with a few counts. V is TRBV24-1 and J is TRBJ2-3; perhaps TRBD1 as D (5 bases). The length of the CDR3 is 17 residues. Germline CDR1 and CDR2: KGHDR and SFDVKD. V lost 4 bases and J lost 2, with 18 bases in between. CDR3 protein: CATSEPGRLGPTDTQYF. DNA for the CDR3: TGTGCCACCAGTGAACCAGGGCGGTTGGGGCCCACAGATACGCAGTATTTT.

A few counts support this clonotype. The chain joins TRBV28 to TRBJ2-1; TRBD2 agrees at 11 bases. Germline lookup yields CDR1 MDHEN and CDR2 SYDVKM. The CDR3 extends over 17 amino acids. J was trimmed by 8 bases and V by 1 base; bases with no gene match: 10. Here the CDR3 DNA reads TGTGCCAGCAGTTTATTTAGCGGGGGGGCCATTCGCGATGAGCAGTTCTTC. This codes for CASSLFSGGAIRDEQFF.

The rearrangement uses TRBV20-1 and TRBJ2-7, with D perhaps matching TRBD1 (5 bases). Germline V gene sequence: CDR1 DFQATT, CDR2 SNEGSKA (reference sequence). CDR3 length: 14 residues. The ends were cut back, 2 bases at V and 5 bases at J, with 16 bases in the middle. CDR3 loop: CSARPQGSSNEQYF. The CDR3 DNA is TGCAGTGCTAGACCCCAGGGATCTTCGAACGAGCAGTACTTC.

The chain has TRBV6-2 or TRBV6-3 and TRBJ2-5; 8 bases match TRBD2. Trimming at V came to 5 bases and at J to 4 bases, leaving 6 bases not matched to a gene. CDR1 is MNHEY and CDR2 is SVGEGT in the germline V gene. CDR3 size: 14 residues. For the CDR3, the DNA is TGTGCCAGCAGTACAACTAGCGGAGGAGAGACCCAGTACTTC. Residues: CASSTTSGGETQYF.

CDR3 loop: CSATTGAGRYEQYF. In DNA form, the CDR3 reads TGCAGTGCTACAACAGGGGCTGGGCGATACGAGCAGTACTTC. The V and J genes are TRBV20-1 and TRBJ2-7; 7 bases match TRBD1. Per the germline V gene, CDR1 is DFQATT and CDR2 is SNEGSKA (reference sequence). J gave up 4 bases and V 4 bases, and 10 bases lay outside the gene matches. The CDR3 extends over 14 amino acids.

This clonotype came up a few times. This sequence joins TRBV10-3 and TRBJ1-4; no reliable D call. Germline CDR1 reads ENHRY; CDR2 reads SYGVKD. The CDR3 contains 13 residues. Between the trimmed V and J ends, which lost 4 bases and 7 bases, there was a span of 10 bases. Written as DNA, the CDR3 is TGTGCCATCAGTGTAAAGGTCGGTGAAAAACTGTTTTTT. Encoded protein: CAISVKVGEKLFF.